Sequencing of this TCR beta chain was carried out in a study of T cell changes during pregnancy in multiple sclerosis. The table came from immunoSEQ multiplex PCR; TCRdb's copy has only in-frame clones and leaves some out. Found here are tens of thousands of clones, roughly 91% of them singletons; the top ten hold 0.25% to 0.3%. This TCR was recovered from a female donor with multiple sclerosis, enrolled in a pregnancy study. The material sequenced was CD4+ T cells from peripheral blood mononuclear cells, taken in the second trimester of pregnancy.

CDR3 residues: CASSFEMQTLGYEQYF. CDR3 coding DNA: TGTGCCAGCAGTTTCGAAATGCAGACTCTTGGCTACGAGCAGTACTTC. The V gene is TRBV28, the J gene TRBJ2-7; D is undetermined. The germline V gene has CDR1 MDHEN and CDR2 SYDVKM. This CDR3 contains 16 residues. Trimming took off 3 bases at V and 3 bases at J, with 18 bases between the two ends.